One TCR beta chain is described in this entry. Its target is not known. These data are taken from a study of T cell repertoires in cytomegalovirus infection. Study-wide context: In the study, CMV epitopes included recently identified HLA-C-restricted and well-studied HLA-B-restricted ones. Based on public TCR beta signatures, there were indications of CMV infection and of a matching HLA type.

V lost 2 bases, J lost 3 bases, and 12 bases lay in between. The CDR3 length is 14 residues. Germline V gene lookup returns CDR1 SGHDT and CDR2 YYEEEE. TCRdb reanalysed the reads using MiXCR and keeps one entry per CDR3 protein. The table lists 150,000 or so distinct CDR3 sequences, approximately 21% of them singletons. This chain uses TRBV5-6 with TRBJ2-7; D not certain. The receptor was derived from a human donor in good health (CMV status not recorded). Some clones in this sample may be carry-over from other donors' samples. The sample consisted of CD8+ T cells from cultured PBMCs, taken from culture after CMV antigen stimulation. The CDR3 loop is CASSFTNKGYEQYF. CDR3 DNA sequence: TGTGCCAGCAGCTTTACAAATAAGGGCTACGAGCAGTACTTC.